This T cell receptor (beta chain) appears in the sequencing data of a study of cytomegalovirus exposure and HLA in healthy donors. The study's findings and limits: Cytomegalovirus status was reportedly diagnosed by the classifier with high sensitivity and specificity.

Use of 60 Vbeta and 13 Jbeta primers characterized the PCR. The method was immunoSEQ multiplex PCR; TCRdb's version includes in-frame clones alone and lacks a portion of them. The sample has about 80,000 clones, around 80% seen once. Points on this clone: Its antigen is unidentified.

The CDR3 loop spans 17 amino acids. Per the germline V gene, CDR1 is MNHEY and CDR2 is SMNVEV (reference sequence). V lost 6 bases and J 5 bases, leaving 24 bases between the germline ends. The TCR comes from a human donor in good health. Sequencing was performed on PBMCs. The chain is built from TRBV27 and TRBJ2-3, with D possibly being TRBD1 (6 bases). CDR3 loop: CASSLAVEAGVLDTQYF. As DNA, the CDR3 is TGTGCCAGCAGCCTTGCCGTAGAGGCAGGGGTATTAGATACGCAGTATTTT.